This T cell receptor (beta chain) is drawn from a study of T-cell reconstitution after alpha-beta-depleted transplantation in children. V was pared by 3 bases and J by 0 bases, with 18 bases between. Per the germline V gene, CDR1 is SEHNR and CDR2 is FQNEAQ (reference sequence). The CDR3 loop spans 17 amino acids. Library preparation (for TCRbeta) was performed with unique molecular identifiers. TCRdb independently ran MiXCR on the PCR reads; one entry per CDR3 protein. This table holds 450,000 to 500,000 distinct CDR3 sequences, around 12% found once. The clonotype originates from a human donor who donated a stem cell graft to a child with combined immunodeficiency. This sample comprised PBMCs from the stem cell graft donor, obtained from the stem cell graft. The rearrangement joins TRBV7-9 to TRBJ2-7; a possible D gene is TRBD1 (6 bases). CDR3 protein: CASSFNYWGQVSYEQYF. The CDR3 nucleotides read TGTGCCAGCAGCTTTAATTATTGGGGGCAGGTCTCCTACGAGCAGTACTTC.